The present TCR beta chain was sequenced within a study of cytotoxic CD8 clonotypes in ibrutinib-treated CLL. Study context: Some 25 partial and 2 complete responses; at median about 63 months, about 14 remitted, around 12 progressed. Whole-study findings and limits: Having risen at ibrutinib response, clonality had fallen back toward baseline by progression.

With sequencing, the targeted depth ranged from 1 in 200,000 to 1 in 1 million T cells. Libraries were prepared by immunoSEQ multiplex PCR; TCRdb keeps only in-frame clonotypes and omits some of them. The sample records more than 8,500 clones, around 60% being singletons. A word on this clone: Its antigen is undetermined.

This sequence was found in a human donor with chronic lymphocytic leukemia. The starting material was PBMCs, obtained before ibrutinib treatment.

This CDR3 reads CASTGGANQPQHF. Here the CDR3 DNA reads TGTGCCAGCACGGGGGGCGCCAATCAGCCCCAGCATTTT. The chain combines TRBV28 with TRBJ1-5; a possible D gene is TRBD1 (6 bases). This CDR3 spans 13 amino acids. Germline-derived CDR1 and CDR2 are MDHEN and SYDVKM. V was clipped by 7 bases and J by 3 bases, with 10 bases between them.